These 17 T cell receptor beta chains originate from one sample sequenced in a study of blood T cells in healthy people across ages. A second 7 to 11 cycle PCR used barcoded and J-beta primers. MiXCR, run by TCRdb on the 5' RACE reads, gives a single entry per CDR3 protein. The table has around 1,800,000 distinct CDR3 sequences, about two fifths seen once. Sequencing was done on a sample of blood. Every receptor here comes from a human donor in good health.

This sequence joins TRBV4-1 and TRBJ2-3, with TRBD1 matching 7 bases. This CDR3 spans 16 amino acids. Germline-derived CDR1 and CDR2 are MGHRA and YSYEKL. The V segment lost 8 bases and the J segment 4 bases; nucleotides outside the gene matches: 15. The CDR3 loop is CASSRQGSERADTQYF. The DNA for the CDR3 is TGCGCCAGCTCCAGACAGGGCAGCGAGCGCGCAGATACGCAGTATTTT.

The chain has TRBV7-3 and TRBJ1-1, with 7 nucleotides matching TRBD1. The CDR3 totals 16 residues. Trimming cost V 1 base and J 0 bases; bases outside gene matches: 5. CDR1 and CDR2 (germline): SGHTA, FQGTGA. The DNA for the CDR3 is TGTGCCAGCAGCTTAAGAGGAACAGGGGTGAACACTGAAGCTTTCTTT. Translation: CASSLRGTGVNTEAFF.

This clonotype was recorded a few times. The chain couples TRBV20-1 to TRBJ1-2; possible D gene TRBD1, 5 bases. The CDR3 spans 14 residues. Per germline, CDR1 DFQATT and CDR2 SNEGSKA (reference sequence). V lost 2 bases and J lost 0, with 10 bases in between. CDR3 DNA: TGCAGTGCTAGAAACAGGAATTCTAACTATGGCTACACCTTC. As protein: CSARNRNSNYGYTF.

The chain couples TRBV5-1 to TRBJ2-1; D is possibly TRBD1 (5 bases). The CDR3 covers 16 residues. The germline V and J ends were trimmed by 1 base and 5 bases, with 16 bases remaining between them. CDR1 is SGHRS and CDR2 is YFSETQ in the germline V gene. The DNA for the CDR3 is TGCGCCAGCAGCTTGTTGGCAGGGATACCCAACAATGAGCAGTTCTTC. Translated, it gives CASSLLAGIPNNEQFF.

The chain combines TRBV20-1 with TRBJ1-2; D not certain. V lost 4 bases and J lost 4, with 16 bases in between. Germline-derived CDR1 and CDR2 are DFQATT and SNEGSKA (reference sequence). The CDR3 is made up of 14 amino acids. The CDR3 protein is CSATPGGRSYGYTF. The CDR3 nucleotides read TGCAGTGCTACCCCGGGAGGCAGAAGCTATGGCTACACCTTC.

The table lists this clonotype with a count of one. The CDR3 DNA reads TGTGCCAGCAGCCCGACGTGGGTGAACGAGCAGTACTTC. It translates to CASSPTWVNEQYF. The V call is TRBV28, the J call TRBJ2-5, with D unresolved. TRBJ2-7 explains the end of the DNA better; the J call may be wrong. This CDR3 contains 13 residues. The germline gives CDR1 MDHEN, CDR2 SYDVKM.

The chain couples TRBV20-1 to TRBJ2-3; the match to TRBD2 covers 15 bases. V lost 5 bases and J lost 2; bases outside the gene matches: 5. This CDR3 has 16 amino acids. Looked up from germline, CDR1 is DFQATT and CDR2 is SNEGSKA (reference sequence). CDR3 in DNA: TGCAGTGCTGCTAGGACTAGCGGGGGGGCCACAGATACGCAGTATTTT. Its translation: CSAARTSGGATDTQYF.

V gene TRBV2 combines with J gene TRBJ1-2, with D uncertain. Germline V gene sequence: CDR1 SNHLY, CDR2 FYNNEI. With 0 bases removed from V and 3 bases from J, the gap between germline ends came to 5 bases. The CDR3 loop spans 13 amino acids. The CDR3 sequence is CASSEAVYYGYTF. In DNA, the CDR3 is TGTGCCAGCAGTGAAGCTGTTTACTATGGCTACACCTTC.

The sample holds many counts of this clonotype. The chain uses TRBV6-2 or TRBV6-3 and TRBJ2-3; a weak D match, TRBD2 (6 bases). Trimming pared 6 bases from V and 1 base from J, leaving 17 bases between. The CDR3 contains 16 residues. Germline V lookup: CDR1 MNHEY, CDR2 SVGEGT. CDR3 sequence reads: CASRKYHGGRTDTQYF. The DNA for the CDR3 is TGTGCCAGCAGAAAGTACCACGGGGGACGCACAGATACGCAGTATTTT.

In DNA form, the CDR3 reads TGCGCCAGCAGCTTGGGCGGACAGGCCGGAAACACTGAAGCTTTCTTT. Translation: CASSLGGQAGNTEAFF. This chain uses TRBV5-1 with TRBJ1-1; 7 bases fit TRBD1. The CDR3 contains 16 residues. The ends lost 0 bases at V and 2 bases at J; junction bases unmatched: 7. The V gene's germline CDR1 is SGHRS and CDR2 YFSETQ.

This chain links TRBV19 with TRBJ2-7; TRBD1 or TRBD2 may be the D gene (6 bases each). In germline, CDR1 is LNHDA, CDR2 SQIVND (reference sequence). The V and J ends lost 8 bases and 3 bases respectively, with 11 bases between them. The length of the CDR3 is 12 residues. The CDR3 protein is CASGRGLYEQYF. The CDR3 nucleotides are TGTGCCAGTGGACGGGGGCTCTACGAGCAGTACTTC.

A few counts support this clonotype. The rearrangement links TRBV9 to TRBJ2-3; no clear D gene. The CDR3 is 18 residues long. V gave up 0 bases and J gave up 2 bases, with 19 bases separating them. Germline assignment: CDR1 SGDLS and CDR2 YYNGEE. The CDR3 sequence: CASSVGAVLKVVTDTQYF. In DNA, the CDR3 is TGTGCCAGCAGCGTAGGGGCCGTGCTCAAGGTCGTCACAGATACGCAGTATTTT.

This clonotype turned up a few times. The gene calls are TRBV7-2 and TRBJ2-4; 8 bases are shared with TRBD1. The last part of the DNA fits TRBJ2-5 better; the J call may be wrong. Looked up from germline, CDR1 is SGHTA and CDR2 is FQGNSA. The CDR3 runs 16 residues. This CDR3 is CASSLVWDRYQETQYF. CDR3 nucleotide sequence: TGTGCCAGCAGCTTAGTTTGGGACAGGTATCAAGAGACCCAGTACTTC.

This clonotype occurred once. V gene TRBV2 combines with J gene TRBJ2-1; the match to TRBD2 covers 10 bases. The CDR3 covers 14 residues. With 7 bases clipped from V and 3 bases from J, the junction kept 3 bases outside the gene matches. Germline CDR1 reads SNHLY; CDR2 reads FYNNEI. This CDR3 reads CASIAGGLYNEQFF. DNA for the CDR3: TGTGCCAGCATAGCGGGGGGCCTCTACAATGAGCAGTTCTTC.

As concerns this clonotype: This may be a read error, as it is one base from a much larger clone. The rearrangement links TRBV7-2 to TRBJ2-4, with D unclear. The J call may be wrong; the DNA end is better matched by TRBJ2-7. Germline CDR1 SGHTA, CDR2 FQGNSA. The CDR3 contains 15 residues. The CDR3 loop is CASSHQWGISFEQYF. The CDR3 nucleotides are TGTGCCAGCAGCCACCAGTGGGGTATTAGCTTCGAGCAGTACTTC.

CDR3 region: CASRHRQERTDTQYF. The CDR3 coding sequence is TGTGCCAGCAGGCACAGACAGGAGAGAACAGATACGCAGTATTTT. The J gene is TRBJ2-3, the V gene TRBV12-3 or TRBV12-4, with D possibly TRBD1 on 6 matching bases. The CDR3 is 15 amino acids. Trimming pared 6 bases from V and 3 bases from J, leaving 16 bases between.

The chain uses TRBV5-6 and TRBJ1-2; D not resolved. The V and J ends lost 4 bases and 4 bases respectively, with 11 bases between them. Germline lookup yields CDR1 SGHDT and CDR2 YYEEEE. This CDR3 region has 13 residues. The CDR3 loop is CASSATAPYGYTF. CDR3 DNA: TGTGCCAGCAGCGCCACTGCACCCTATGGCTACACCTTC.